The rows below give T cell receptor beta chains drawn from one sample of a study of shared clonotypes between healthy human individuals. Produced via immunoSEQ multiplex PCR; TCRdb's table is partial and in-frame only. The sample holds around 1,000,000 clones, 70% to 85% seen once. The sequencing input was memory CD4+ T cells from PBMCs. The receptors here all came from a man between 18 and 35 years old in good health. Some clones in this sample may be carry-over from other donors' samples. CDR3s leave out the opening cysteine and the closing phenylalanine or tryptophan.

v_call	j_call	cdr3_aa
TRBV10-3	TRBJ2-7	AISESTSLRYEQY
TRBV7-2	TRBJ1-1	ASSPDGTEAF
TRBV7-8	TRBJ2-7	ASRQAGESEQY
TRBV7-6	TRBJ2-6	ASSPNPTSGRASGANVLT
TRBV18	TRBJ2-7	ASSPAGPYEQY
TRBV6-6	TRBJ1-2	ASSLAPQTGGGYT
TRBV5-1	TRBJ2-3	ASSLDTLSTDTQY
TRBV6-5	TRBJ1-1	AIRLWENTEAF
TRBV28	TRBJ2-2	ASKPTYPTGELF
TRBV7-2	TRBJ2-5	ASSLNRETQY